This T cell receptor (beta chain) emerged from a study of shared clonotypes between healthy human individuals. Sequencing was performed with immunoSEQ multiplex PCR; in TCRdb, only in-frame clones are kept and a portion is missing. The repertoire holds hundreds of thousands of clones, with approximately 79% as singletons. V lost 4 bases and J 5 bases, leaving 15 bases between the germline ends. CDR1 is MDHEN and CDR2 is SYDVKM in the germline V gene. The CDR3 totals 15 residues. This TCR was sampled from a woman aged 25 to 45 in good health. This chain connects TRBV28 to TRBJ2-1, with a weak D call TRBD2 (5 bases). The sample was memory CD4+ T cells sorted from blood. Subset given: CD45RA-negative fraction. In nucleotides, the CDR3 is TGTGCCAGCAGTTGGTTCGGAGCGGAGGACAATGAGCAGTTCTTC. This gives the protein CASSWFGAEDNEQFF.